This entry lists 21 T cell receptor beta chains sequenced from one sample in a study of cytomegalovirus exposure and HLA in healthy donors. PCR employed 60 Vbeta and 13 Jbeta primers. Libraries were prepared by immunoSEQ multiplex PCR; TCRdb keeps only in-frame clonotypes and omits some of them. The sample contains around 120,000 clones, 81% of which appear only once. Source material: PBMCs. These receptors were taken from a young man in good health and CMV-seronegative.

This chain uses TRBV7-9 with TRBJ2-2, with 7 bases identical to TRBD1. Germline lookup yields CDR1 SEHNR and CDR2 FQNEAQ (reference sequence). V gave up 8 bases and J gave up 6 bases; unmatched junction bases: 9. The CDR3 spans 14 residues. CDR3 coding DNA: TGTGCCAGCTCGACAGGGCCGATCGCCGGGGAGCTGTTTTTT. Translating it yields CASSTGPIAGELFF.

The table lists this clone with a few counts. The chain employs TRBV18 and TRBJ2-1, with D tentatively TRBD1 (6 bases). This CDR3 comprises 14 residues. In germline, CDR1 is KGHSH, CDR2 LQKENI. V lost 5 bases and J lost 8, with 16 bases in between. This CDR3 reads CASSAYRALDEQFF. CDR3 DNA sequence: TGTGCCAGCTCAGCCTACAGGGCCCTCGATGAGCAGTTCTTC.

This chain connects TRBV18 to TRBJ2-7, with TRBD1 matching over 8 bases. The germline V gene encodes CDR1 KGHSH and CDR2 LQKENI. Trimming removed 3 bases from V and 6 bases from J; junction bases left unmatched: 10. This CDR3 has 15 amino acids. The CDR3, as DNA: TGTGCCAGCTCACCGGCCGGACAGGGTCCTGCCGAGCAGTACTTC. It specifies CASSPAGQGPAEQYF.

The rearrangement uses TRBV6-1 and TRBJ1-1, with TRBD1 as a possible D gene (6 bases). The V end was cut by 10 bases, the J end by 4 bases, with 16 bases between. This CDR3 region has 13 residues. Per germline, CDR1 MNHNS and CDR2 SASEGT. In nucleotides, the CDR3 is TGTGCCACCATTATTACAGGGATCACTGAAGCTTTCTTT. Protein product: CATIITGITEAFF.

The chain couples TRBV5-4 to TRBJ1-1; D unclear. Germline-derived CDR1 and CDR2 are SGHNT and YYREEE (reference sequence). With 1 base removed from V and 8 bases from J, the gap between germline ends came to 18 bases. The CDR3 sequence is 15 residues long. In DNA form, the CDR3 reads TGTGCCAGCAGCTTGCCTCCCGGGTTGTCACCAGAAGCTTTCTTT. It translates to CASSLPPGLSPEAFF.

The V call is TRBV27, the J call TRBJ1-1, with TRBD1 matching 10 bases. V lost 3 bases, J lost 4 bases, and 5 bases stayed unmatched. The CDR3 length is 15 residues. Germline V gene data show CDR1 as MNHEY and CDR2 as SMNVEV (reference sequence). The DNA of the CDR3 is TGTGCCAGCAGTTTTGTCGGACAGGGGGTCACTGAAGCTTTCTTT. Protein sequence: CASSFVGQGVTEAFF.

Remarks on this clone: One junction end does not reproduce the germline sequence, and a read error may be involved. CDR3: CASNREFLNAEAFF. The CDR3 bases are TGTGCCAGCAACAGAGAGTTTTTGAACGCTGAAGCTTTCTTT. The chain combines TRBV6-1 with TRBJ1-1, with D uncertain. The germline CDR1 and CDR2 sequences are MNHNS and SASEGT. The CDR3 contains 14 residues.

This CDR3 is CATGPQSGDPYEQYF. The CDR3, as DNA: TGTGCCACCGGGCCCCAGTCGGGGGACCCCTACGAGCAGTACTTC. The chain recombines TRBV2 with TRBJ2-7; D may be TRBD2 (6 bases). The V gene's germline CDR1 is SNHLY and CDR2 FYNNEI. The CDR3 spans 15 residues. V was clipped by 10 bases and J by 2 bases, with 21 bases between them. Complete variable domain (other parts from reference TRBV2 and TRBJ2-7): EPEVTQTPSHQVTQMGQEVILRCVPISNHLYFYWYRQILGQKVEFLVSFYNNEISEKSEIFDDQFSVERPDGSNFTLKIRSTKLEDSAMYFCATGPQSGDPYEQYFGPGTRLTVT.

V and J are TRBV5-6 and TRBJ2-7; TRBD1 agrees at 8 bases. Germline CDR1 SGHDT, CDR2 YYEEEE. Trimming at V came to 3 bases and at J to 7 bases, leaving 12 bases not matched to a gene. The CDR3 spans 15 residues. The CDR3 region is CASSWATGDLAEQYF. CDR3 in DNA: TGTGCCAGCAGCTGGGCGACAGGGGACCTTGCTGAGCAGTACTTC.

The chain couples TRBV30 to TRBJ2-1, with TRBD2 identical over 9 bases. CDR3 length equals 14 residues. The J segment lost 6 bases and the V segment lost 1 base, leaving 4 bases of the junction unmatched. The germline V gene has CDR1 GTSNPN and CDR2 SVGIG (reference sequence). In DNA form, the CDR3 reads TGTGCCTGGAGTGATAGACTAGCGGCCAATGAGCAGTTCTTC. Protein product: CAWSDRLAANEQFF.

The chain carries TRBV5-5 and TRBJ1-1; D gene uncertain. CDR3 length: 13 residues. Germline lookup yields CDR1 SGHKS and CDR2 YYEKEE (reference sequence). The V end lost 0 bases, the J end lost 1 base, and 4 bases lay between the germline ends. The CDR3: CASSLASNTEAFF. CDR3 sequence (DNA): TGTGCCAGCAGCTTGGCGTCGAACACTGAAGCTTTCTTT. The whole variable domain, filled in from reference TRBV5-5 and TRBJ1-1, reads DAGVTQSPTHLIKTRGQQVTLRCSPISGHKSVSWYQQVLGQGPQFIFQYYEKEERGRGNFPDRFSARQFPNYSSELNVNALLLGDSALYLCASSLASNTEAFFGQGTRLTVV.

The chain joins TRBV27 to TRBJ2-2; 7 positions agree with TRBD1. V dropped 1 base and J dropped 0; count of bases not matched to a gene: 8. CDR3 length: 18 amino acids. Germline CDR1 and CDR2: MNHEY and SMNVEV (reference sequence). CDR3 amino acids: CASSLYPRTGANTGELFF. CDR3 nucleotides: TGTGCCAGCAGTTTATACCCCCGGACAGGTGCGAACACCGGGGAGCTGTTTTTT.

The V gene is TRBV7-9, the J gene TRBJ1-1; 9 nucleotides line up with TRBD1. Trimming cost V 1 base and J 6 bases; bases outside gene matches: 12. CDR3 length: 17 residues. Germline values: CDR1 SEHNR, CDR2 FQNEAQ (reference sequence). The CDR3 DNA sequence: TGTGCCAGCAGCTTAGTGGGACAGGGTAGGGGCAGACCTGAAGCTTTCTTT. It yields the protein CASSLVGQGRGRPEAFF.

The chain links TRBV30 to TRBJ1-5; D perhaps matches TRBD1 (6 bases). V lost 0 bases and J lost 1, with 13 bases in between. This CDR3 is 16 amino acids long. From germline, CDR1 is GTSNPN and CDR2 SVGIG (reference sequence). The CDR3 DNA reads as TGTGCCTGGAGTGTTATGGGGGCGCGGAGCAATCAGCCCCAGCATTTT. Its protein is CAWSVMGARSNQPQHF.

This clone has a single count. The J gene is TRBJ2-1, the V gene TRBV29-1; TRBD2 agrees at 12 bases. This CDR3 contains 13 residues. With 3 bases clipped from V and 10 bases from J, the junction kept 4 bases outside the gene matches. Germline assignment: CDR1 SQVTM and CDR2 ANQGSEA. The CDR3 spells CSVETSGGGEQFF. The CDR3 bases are TGCAGCGTTGAGACTAGCGGGGGAGGAGAGCAGTTCTTC.

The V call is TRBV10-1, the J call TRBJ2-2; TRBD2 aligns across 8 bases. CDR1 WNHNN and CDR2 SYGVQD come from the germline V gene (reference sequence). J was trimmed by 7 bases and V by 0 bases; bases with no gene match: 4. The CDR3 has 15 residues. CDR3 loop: CASSESSGGVGELFF. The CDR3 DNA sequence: TGCGCCAGCAGTGAGTCCAGCGGGGGCGTCGGGGAGCTGTTTTTT.

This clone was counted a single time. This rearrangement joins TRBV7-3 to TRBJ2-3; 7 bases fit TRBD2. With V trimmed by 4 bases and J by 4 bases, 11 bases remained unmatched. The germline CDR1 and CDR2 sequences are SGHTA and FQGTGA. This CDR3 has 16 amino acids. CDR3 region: CASSSTSGIGSDTQYF. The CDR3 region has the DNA TGTGCCAGCAGCTCCACGAGCGGGATAGGGTCAGATACGCAGTATTTT.

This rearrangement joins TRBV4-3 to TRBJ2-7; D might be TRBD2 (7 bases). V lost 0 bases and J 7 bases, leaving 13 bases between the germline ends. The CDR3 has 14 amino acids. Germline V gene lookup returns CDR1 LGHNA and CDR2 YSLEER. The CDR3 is CASSQDRGGREQYF. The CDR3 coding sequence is TGCGCCAGCAGCCAAGATAGGGGGGGTCGGGAGCAGTACTTC.

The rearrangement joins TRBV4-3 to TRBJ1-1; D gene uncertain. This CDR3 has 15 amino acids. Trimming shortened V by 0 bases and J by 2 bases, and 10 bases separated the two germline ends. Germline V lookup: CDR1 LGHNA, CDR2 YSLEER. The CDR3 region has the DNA TGCGCCAGCAGCCAAGATACGGGAAGTAACACTGAAGCTTTCTTT. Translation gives CASSQDTGSNTEAFF.

The CDR3 sequence: CASSLGTGGAGYGYTF. In nucleotides, the CDR3 is TGTGCCAGCAGTTTAGGGACAGGGGGCGCCGGCTATGGCTACACCTTC. The J gene is TRBJ1-2, the V gene TRBV28; 12 positions match TRBD1. With 2 bases clipped from V and 4 bases from J, the junction kept 5 bases outside the gene matches. This CDR3 is built from 16 residues. In germline, CDR1 is MDHEN, CDR2 SYDVKM.

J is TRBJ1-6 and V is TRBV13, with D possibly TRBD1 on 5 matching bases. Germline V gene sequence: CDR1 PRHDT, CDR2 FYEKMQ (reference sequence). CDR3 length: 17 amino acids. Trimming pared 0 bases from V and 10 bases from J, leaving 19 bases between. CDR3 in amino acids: CASSLGPQGPFWSPLHF. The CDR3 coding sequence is TGTGCCAGCAGCTTAGGCCCGCAGGGCCCGTTTTGGTCACCCCTCCACTTT.